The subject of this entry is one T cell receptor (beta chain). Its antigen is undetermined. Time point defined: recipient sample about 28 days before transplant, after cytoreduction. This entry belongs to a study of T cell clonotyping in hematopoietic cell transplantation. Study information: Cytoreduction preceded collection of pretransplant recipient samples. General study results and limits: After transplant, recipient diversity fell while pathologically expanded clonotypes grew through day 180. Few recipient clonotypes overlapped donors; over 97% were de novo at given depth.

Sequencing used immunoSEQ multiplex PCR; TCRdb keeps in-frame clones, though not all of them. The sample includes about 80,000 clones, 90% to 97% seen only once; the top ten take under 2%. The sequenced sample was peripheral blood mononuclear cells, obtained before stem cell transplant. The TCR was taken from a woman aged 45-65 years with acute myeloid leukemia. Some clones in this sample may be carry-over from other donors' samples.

This CDR3 reads CASSEGYYSYNEQFF. In DNA form, the CDR3 reads TGTGCCAGCAGTGAAGGCTACTACTCCTACAATGAGCAGTTCTTC. V usage is TRBV6-1 and J usage is TRBJ2-1; D unresolved. Trimming removed 1 base at V and 0 bases at J, with 7 bases between. The CDR3 is made up of 15 amino acids. From germline, CDR1 is MNHNS and CDR2 SASEGT.